Listed below are T cell receptor beta chains from one sample, sequenced in a study of blood T cell repertoires in COVID-19. Some clones are missing from TCRdb's copy, which holds only in-frame ones; the method was immunoSEQ multiplex PCR. The sample has 150,000 to 250,000 clones, 79% seen once; the top ten hold almost 6%. The sequenced material came from peripheral blood. These receptors were collected from a middle-aged woman with COVID-19, enrolled during active disease. Each CDR3 is given with its conserved first and last residue. The order of the fields is CDR3 DNA, CDR3 protein, V gene, D gene, clone size, J gene. A D gene is named only where the DNA matches it firmly. Where a row states a size, it is once, few, many or the class of an expanded clone; other rows omit it.

CDR3nt: TGTGCCAGCAGCCAAGGAAGAGGGCTACGGAAAAATGAGCAGTTCTTC; CDR3aa: CASSQGRGLRKNEQFF; v_gene: TRBV14; d_gene: -; abundance: -; j_gene: TRBJ2-1
CDR3nt: TGTGCCAGCAGCCCCAGACTAGCGGGGGACCTCAATGAGCAGTTCTTC; CDR3aa: CASSPRLAGDLNEQFF; v_gene: TRBV9; d_gene: TRBD2; abundance: -; j_gene: TRBJ2-1
CDR3nt: TGTGCCAGCAGCCAAGTGACTAGATTAGCCAAAAACATTCAGTACTTC; CDR3aa: CASSQVTRLAKNIQYF; v_gene: TRBV3-1/TRBV3-2; d_gene: -; abundance: -; j_gene: TRBJ2-4
CDR3nt: TGTGCCAGCAGCCCCCGGACAGGGGTGTATTTAGGCGAGCAGTACTTC; CDR3aa: CASSPRTGVYLGEQYF; v_gene: TRBV3-1/TRBV3-2; d_gene: TRBD1; abundance: -; j_gene: TRBJ2-7
CDR3nt: TGTGCCAGCAGTTACTCTGGACAGGGGAACACTGAAGCTTTCTTT; CDR3aa: CASSYSGQGNTEAFF; v_gene: TRBV6-5; d_gene: TRBD1; abundance: -; j_gene: TRBJ1-1
CDR3nt: TGTGCCAGCAGCTTAACCGGGACAGGGTCCTACGAGCAGTACTTC; CDR3aa: CASSLTGTGSYEQYF; v_gene: TRBV11-2; d_gene: TRBD1; abundance: -; j_gene: TRBJ2-7
CDR3nt: TGTGCCAGCAGCTCAGAAGGGGAAAGGAACAATGAGCAGTTCTTC; CDR3aa: CASSSEGERNNEQFF; v_gene: TRBV5-4; d_gene: -; abundance: few; j_gene: TRBJ2-1
CDR3nt: TGTGCCAGCAGCTTAGGGAACCCGGACAGGTCCTACGAGCAGTACTTC; CDR3aa: CASSLGNPDRSYEQYF; v_gene: TRBV7-2; d_gene: TRBD1; abundance: -; j_gene: TRBJ2-7
CDR3nt: TGTGCCAGCAGCCATCTGGACAGGGGGACCGGGGAGCTGTTTTTT; CDR3aa: CASSHLDRGTGELFF; v_gene: TRBV3-1/TRBV3-2; d_gene: TRBD1; abundance: -; j_gene: TRBJ2-2
CDR3nt: TGCGCCAGCAGCTTGGCTGTCCTCGTGTTCGGAGCGGGAGACGTTCACGAGCAGTTCTTC; CDR3aa: CASSLAVLVFGAGDVHEQFF; v_gene: TRBV5-1; d_gene: TRBD2; abundance: -; j_gene: TRBJ2-1
CDR3nt: TGTGCCAGCAGTGGTTTTCTAGCGGGGGGTCCCGAAGAGACCCAGTACTTC; CDR3aa: CASSGFLAGGPEETQYF; v_gene: TRBV2; d_gene: TRBD2; abundance: -; j_gene: TRBJ2-5
CDR3nt: TGTGCCAGCGGGGGGTGGATTACTGAAGCTTTCTTT; CDR3aa: CASGGWITEAFF; v_gene: TRBV12-3/TRBV12-4; d_gene: -; abundance: -; j_gene: TRBJ1-1
CDR3nt: TGTGCCAGCAAGGGGCCCTCTGGGGCCAACGTCCTGACTTTC; CDR3aa: CASKGPSGANVLTF; v_gene: TRBV2; d_gene: -; abundance: -; j_gene: TRBJ2-6
CDR3nt: TGTGCCAGCAGCTTATCGGCAGGGGGCACGAGAGATACGCAGTATTTT; CDR3aa: CASSLSAGGTRDTQYF; v_gene: TRBV7-9; d_gene: TRBD1; abundance: -; j_gene: TRBJ2-3
CDR3nt: TGTGCCAGCAGCTATGACATTAATAATGAAAAACTGTTTTTT; CDR3aa: CASSYDINNEKLFF; v_gene: TRBV7-2; d_gene: -; abundance: -; j_gene: TRBJ1-4
CDR3nt: TGTGCCAGCAGTTACTCGGGCGGGAGCTCCTACAATGAGCAGTTCTTC; CDR3aa: CASSYSGGSSYNEQFF; v_gene: TRBV6-5; d_gene: TRBD2; abundance: -; j_gene: TRBJ2-1
CDR3nt: TGTGCCAGCAGTGACTCCGCAGGGGGTAAGGCAGATACGCAGTATTTT; CDR3aa: CASSDSAGGKADTQYF; v_gene: TRBV6-4; d_gene: TRBD1; abundance: many; j_gene: TRBJ2-3
CDR3nt: TGTGCCAGCGGTCCGGGACTAGCGGGAGTGAAGGATGAGCAGTTCTTC; CDR3aa: CASGPGLAGVKDEQFF; v_gene: TRBV2; d_gene: TRBD2; abundance: -; j_gene: TRBJ2-1
CDR3nt: TGTGCCAGCAGTCTAACAGGGTACAATGAGCAGTTCTTC; CDR3aa: CASSLTGYNEQFF; v_gene: TRBV12-3/TRBV12-4; d_gene: -; abundance: -; j_gene: TRBJ2-1
CDR3nt: TGTGCCAGCAGCTTTGTGTTAGAGAACACTGAAGCTTTCTTT; CDR3aa: CASSFVLENTEAFF; v_gene: TRBV7-2; d_gene: -; abundance: -; j_gene: TRBJ1-1
CDR3nt: TGTGCCAGCAGTTCCCGACAGGGGGCGCGAGTCACTGAAGCTTTCTTT; CDR3aa: CASSSRQGARVTEAFF; v_gene: TRBV6-2/TRBV6-3; d_gene: TRBD1; abundance: -; j_gene: TRBJ1-1
CDR3nt: TGTGCCAGCAGCCGACAGGGCACGGGCACTGAAGCTTTCTTT; CDR3aa: CASSRQGTGTEAFF; v_gene: TRBV2; d_gene: TRBD1; abundance: -; j_gene: TRBJ1-1
CDR3nt: TGCGCCAGCAGCCAAGGACCGGACAGGGTTGATCAGCCCCAGCATTTT; CDR3aa: CASSQGPDRVDQPQHF; v_gene: TRBV4-1; d_gene: TRBD1; abundance: -; j_gene: TRBJ1-5
CDR3nt: TGTGCCAGCACCGCTTGGGCCTGGGGCGCAGATACGCAGTATTTT; CDR3aa: CASTAWAWGADTQYF; v_gene: TRBV7-9; d_gene: -; abundance: -; j_gene: TRBJ2-3
CDR3nt: TGTGCCGTACTGACAATCAACACTGAAGCTTTCTTT; CDR3aa: CAVLTINTEAFF; v_gene: TRBV7-9; d_gene: -; abundance: -; j_gene: TRBJ1-1
CDR3nt: TGTGCCAGCAGGTCTAGCGCTGGAGAGACCCAGTACTTC; CDR3aa: CASRSSAGETQYF; v_gene: TRBV3-1/TRBV3-2; d_gene: -; abundance: -; j_gene: TRBJ2-5
CDR3nt: TGTGCCAGCAGCAGGACAGGGATCCATGGCTACACCTTC; CDR3aa: CASSRTGIHGYTF; v_gene: TRBV5-6; d_gene: TRBD1; abundance: -; j_gene: TRBJ1-2
CDR3nt: TGTGCCAGCAGTTCCGATACAGGGCCGGGAAACACCATATATTTT; CDR3aa: CASSSDTGPGNTIYF; v_gene: TRBV6-5; d_gene: -; abundance: -; j_gene: TRBJ1-3
CDR3nt: TGTGCCAGCAGTGAAGAACAGGACACTGAAGCTTTCTTT; CDR3aa: CASSEEQDTEAFF; v_gene: TRBV6-1; d_gene: -; abundance: -; j_gene: TRBJ1-1
CDR3nt: TGTGCCAGCAGCGGGCAGGGTGCAACTAATGAAAAACTGTTTTTT; CDR3aa: CASSGQGATNEKLFF; v_gene: TRBV7-9; d_gene: -; abundance: -; j_gene: TRBJ1-4
CDR3nt: TGTGCCAGCAGGATCGGGTCACGGAATGAGCAGTTCTTC; CDR3aa: CASRIGSRNEQFF; v_gene: TRBV7-3; d_gene: -; abundance: -; j_gene: TRBJ2-1
CDR3nt: TGTGCCTGGAGTGTAGGACTAACTAATGAAGCTTTCTTT; CDR3aa: CAWSVGLTNEAFF; v_gene: TRBV30; d_gene: -; abundance: -; j_gene: TRBJ1-1
CDR3nt: TGTGCCAGCAGCGCCCGGACAGGGGAGGATACGCAGTATTTT; CDR3aa: CASSARTGEDTQYF; v_gene: TRBV7-3; d_gene: TRBD1; abundance: -; j_gene: TRBJ2-3
CDR3nt: TGTGCCAGTAGTTCGGACAGTTCAAGTACGCAGTACTTC; CDR3aa: CASSSDSSSTQYF; v_gene: TRBV19; d_gene: -; abundance: -; j_gene: TRBJ2-7
CDR3nt: TGCGCCAGCAGCCAAGGGACAGGGGGCAGCTACGAGCAGTACTTC; CDR3aa: CASSQGTGGSYEQYF; v_gene: TRBV4-3; d_gene: TRBD1; abundance: -; j_gene: TRBJ2-7
CDR3nt: TGTGCCTGGGGAGACAGGTTTGGGGAAAAACTGTTTTTT; CDR3aa: CAWGDRFGEKLFF; v_gene: TRBV30; d_gene: -; abundance: -; j_gene: TRBJ1-4
CDR3nt: TGTGCCAGCTCACTCGAAGAAGGGGGCATAGGAACTAACTATGGCTACACCTTC; CDR3aa: CASSLEEGGIGTNYGYTF; v_gene: TRBV18; d_gene: TRBD1; abundance: -; j_gene: TRBJ1-2
CDR3nt: TGTGCCAGCAGTTTATCGTCGGGGTCCAGCAATCAGCCCCAGCATTTT; CDR3aa: CASSLSSGSSNQPQHF; v_gene: TRBV27; d_gene: -; abundance: -; j_gene: TRBJ1-5
CDR3nt: TGCGCCAGCACCTGGGAGCGGGGGACAGATACGCAGTATTTT; CDR3aa: CASTWERGTDTQYF; v_gene: TRBV5-1; d_gene: TRBD2; abundance: -; j_gene: TRBJ2-3
CDR3nt: TGCGCCAGCAAGCGGGGTTTCGACAATGAGCAGTTCTTC; CDR3aa: CASKRGFDNEQFF; v_gene: TRBV5-1; d_gene: TRBD2; abundance: -; j_gene: TRBJ2-1
CDR3nt: TGTGCCAGCAGCCCGGCCGGGACAGGCCGCCCCATTAGCACAGATACGCAGTATTTT; CDR3aa: CASSPAGTGRPISTDTQYF; v_gene: TRBV5-4; d_gene: TRBD1; abundance: -; j_gene: TRBJ2-3
CDR3nt: TGTGCCAGCAGCCTACCCACAGGGGACCAAGAGACCCAGTACTTC; CDR3aa: CASSLPTGDQETQYF; v_gene: TRBV6-6; d_gene: TRBD1; abundance: -; j_gene: TRBJ2-5
CDR3nt: TGTGCCAGCAGCGGCCAGGGGGTCGACACTGAAGCTTTCTTT; CDR3aa: CASSGQGVDTEAFF; v_gene: TRBV11-2; d_gene: TRBD1; abundance: -; j_gene: TRBJ1-1
CDR3nt: TGCGCCAGCAGCTTCGGGAGACAGGGTAAGCGGCAAAACTATGGCTACACCTTC; CDR3aa: CASSFGRQGKRQNYGYTF; v_gene: TRBV4-1; d_gene: TRBD1; abundance: -; j_gene: TRBJ1-2
CDR3nt: TGTGCCAGCAGTTACTCGATCCAGGGGAACGAAAAACTGTTTTTT; CDR3aa: CASSYSIQGNEKLFF; v_gene: TRBV6-5; d_gene: -; abundance: once; j_gene: TRBJ1-4
CDR3nt: TGCGCCAGCAGCAACGGGGGAGCCAACTATTACAATGAGCAGTTCTTC; CDR3aa: CASSNGGANYYNEQFF; v_gene: TRBV5-1; d_gene: -; abundance: once; j_gene: TRBJ2-1
CDR3nt: TGTGCCAGCAGCAGATACACAGATACGCAGTATTTT; CDR3aa: CASSRYTDTQYF; v_gene: TRBV6-5; d_gene: -; abundance: -; j_gene: TRBJ2-3
CDR3nt: TGTGCCAGCAGCTCACGACAGGGGGCAGGAGCTTTCTTT; CDR3aa: CASSSRQGAGAFF; v_gene: TRBV21-1; d_gene: -; abundance: -; j_gene: TRBJ1-1
CDR3nt: TGCGCCAGCAGCATGGGACTCGGGACCTCCACAGATACGCAGTATTTT; CDR3aa: CASSMGLGTSTDTQYF; v_gene: TRBV4-1; d_gene: -; abundance: many; j_gene: TRBJ2-3
CDR3nt: TGTGCCAGCAGCCGGGACAGGGATGGCTATGGCTACACCTTC; CDR3aa: CASSRDRDGYGYTF; v_gene: TRBV3-1/TRBV3-2; d_gene: TRBD1; abundance: -; j_gene: TRBJ1-2
CDR3nt: TGCGCCAGCAGCCCCCAGGGCAACACTGAAGCTTTCTTT; CDR3aa: CASSPQGNTEAFF; v_gene: TRBV5-1; d_gene: -; abundance: -; j_gene: TRBJ1-1
CDR3nt: TGTGCCAGCAGCTCGGGGGGGGCGGGAGAGACCCAGTACTTC; CDR3aa: CASSSGGAGETQYF; v_gene: TRBV5-4; d_gene: TRBD2; abundance: -; j_gene: TRBJ2-5
CDR3nt: TGTGCCATCGGGGGAGGGGTAACAGATACGCAGTATTTT; CDR3aa: CAIGGGVTDTQYF; v_gene: TRBV10-3; d_gene: TRBD2; abundance: -; j_gene: TRBJ2-3
CDR3nt: TGTGCCAGCAGCCTCCCGGGAGCTTTTAATTCACCCCTCCACTTT; CDR3aa: CASSLPGAFNSPLHF; v_gene: TRBV5-5; d_gene: -; abundance: -; j_gene: TRBJ1-6